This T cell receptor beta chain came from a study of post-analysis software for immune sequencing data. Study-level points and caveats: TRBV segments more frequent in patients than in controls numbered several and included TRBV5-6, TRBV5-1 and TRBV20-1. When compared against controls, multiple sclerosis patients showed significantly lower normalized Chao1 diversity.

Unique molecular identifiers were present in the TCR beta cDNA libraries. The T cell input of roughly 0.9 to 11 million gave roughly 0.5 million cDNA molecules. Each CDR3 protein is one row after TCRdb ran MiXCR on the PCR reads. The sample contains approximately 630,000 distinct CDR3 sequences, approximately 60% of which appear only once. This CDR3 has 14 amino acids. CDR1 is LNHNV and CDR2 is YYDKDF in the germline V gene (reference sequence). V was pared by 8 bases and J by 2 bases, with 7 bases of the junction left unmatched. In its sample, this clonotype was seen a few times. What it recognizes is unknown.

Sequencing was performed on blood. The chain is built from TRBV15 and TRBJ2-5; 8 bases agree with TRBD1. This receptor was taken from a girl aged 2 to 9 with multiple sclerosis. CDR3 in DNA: TGTGCCACCGCTCTGGACAGGGTACAAGAGACCCAGTACTTC. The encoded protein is CATALDRVQETQYF.